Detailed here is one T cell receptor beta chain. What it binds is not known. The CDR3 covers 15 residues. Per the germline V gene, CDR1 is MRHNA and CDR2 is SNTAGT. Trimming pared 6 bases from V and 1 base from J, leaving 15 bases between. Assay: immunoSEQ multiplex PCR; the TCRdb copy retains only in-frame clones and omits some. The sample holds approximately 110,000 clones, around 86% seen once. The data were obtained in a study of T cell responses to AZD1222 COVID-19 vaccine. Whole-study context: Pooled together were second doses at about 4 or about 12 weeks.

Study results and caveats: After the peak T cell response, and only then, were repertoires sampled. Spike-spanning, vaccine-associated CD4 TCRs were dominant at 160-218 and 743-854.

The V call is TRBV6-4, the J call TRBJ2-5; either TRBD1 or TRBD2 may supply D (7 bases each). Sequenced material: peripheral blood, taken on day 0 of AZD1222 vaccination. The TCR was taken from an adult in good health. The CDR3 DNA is TGTGCCAGCAGCGAAGGGGGCGGGGGCCAAGAGACCCAGTACTTC. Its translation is CASSEGGGGQETQYF.